This T cell receptor (beta chain) was sequenced during a study of cytomegalovirus exposure and HLA in healthy donors. Study-level background: Genotyping of roughly 400 donors showed that over 65% belonged to the Caucasian-associated ancestry cluster.

The PCR used 60 Vbeta and 13 Jbeta primers. The protocol was immunoSEQ multiplex PCR, while the TCRdb copy is restricted to in-frame clones and leaves out a portion. The table lists about 120,000 clones, around 77% of them singletons, with around 5.8% in the top ten. The CDR3 is made up of 15 amino acids. V trimming: 5 bases; J trimming: 3 bases; junction bases outside the gene matches: 10. Germline values: CDR1 SGHVS, CDR2 FQNEAQ. As to this clone: Its specificity is unknown.

Points from the study as a whole: Several top significant clusters appeared, in a later analysis, to be linked to common viral pathogens. Some V segments, including TRBV6-2 and TRBV6-3, were excluded as indistinguishable.

The specimen sequenced was PBMCs. This chain joins TRBV7-8 and TRBJ2-7; 7 bases line up with TRBD2. The sequence was collected from a young man in good health and CMV-seropositive. CDR3 region: CASSPLGGGDYEQYF. The CDR3 nucleotides read TGTGCCAGCAGCCCCTTGGGGGGGGGAGACTACGAGCAGTACTTC.